This T cell receptor (beta chain) was identified in a study of CD8 T cells in ankylosing spondylitis. Study-level results: Reportedly, matched ankylosing spondylitis synovial fluid was significantly enriched for disease-linked clones. Disease-linked clones, CD8+, were relatively rare in peripheral blood.

TCRdb independently ran MiXCR on the 5' RACE reads; one entry per CDR3 protein. The sample carries fewer than 200,000 distinct CDR3 sequences, about 20% recorded once. This clonotype showed up many times. Its target is not known. Trimming shortened V by 0 bases and J by 5 bases, and 19 bases separated the two germline ends. Germline V gene sequence: CDR1 SNHLY, CDR2 FYNNEI. CDR3 length: 17 residues. Sequencing was performed on blood, either unsorted or a sorted T cell fraction (not recorded which). The receptor's source is a male donor between 10 and 30 years old with ankylosing spondylitis or in good health (not recorded which). V is TRBV2 and J is TRBJ2-5; possible D gene TRBD2, 5 bases. In nucleotides, the CDR3 is TGTGCCAGCAGTGAAGCGCTTCTGGCCTCAAGGAGGGAGACCCAGTACTTC. As protein: CASSEALLASRRETQYF.